This entry lists 30 T cell receptor beta chains sequenced from one sample in a study of T cells in Graves' hyperthyroidism and ophthalmopathy. Template material for amplifying TCR beta CDR3 regions consisted of RNA transcripts. First-round RT-PCR with HTBI primers amplified the TCR CDR3 region. Each CDR3 protein is one row after TCRdb ran MiXCR on the multiplex PCR reads. The table includes around 620,000 distinct CDR3 sequences, roughly 15% detected once. Source material: blood. These receptors all come from a woman under 40 with Graves' hyperthyroidism.

The J gene is TRBJ2-7, the V gene TRBV7-6; D gene unclear. Germline V gives CDR1 SGHVS, CDR2 FNYEAQ. V was pared by 1 base and J by 7 bases, with 14 bases between. The CDR3 runs 14 residues. The CDR3 region has the DNA TGTGCCAGCAGCTTAGGAGACCCCCGGATGGAGCAGTACTTC. Amino acids: CASSLGDPRMEQYF.

Ten or more counts support this clonotype. CDR3 in amino acids: CASSQDKRDPQFF. CDR3 coding DNA: TGTGCCAGCAGCCAAGATAAAAGGGATCCGCAGTTCTTC. The rearrangement uses TRBV3-1 and TRBJ2-1, with D uncertain. Germline V CDR1 and CDR2: LGHDT, YNNKEL (reference sequence). The V and J ends lost 0 bases and 12 bases respectively, with 12 bases between them. The CDR3 sequence is 13 residues long.

This clonotype was seen repeatedly, ten times or more. The V gene is TRBV6-1, the J gene TRBJ2-7; perhaps D is TRBD1 or TRBD2 (6 bases each). V was clipped by 11 bases and J by 3 bases, with 17 bases between them. Germline V CDR1 and CDR2: MNHNS, SASEGT. The CDR3 sequence is 13 residues long. The CDR3 is CAARGDNNYEQYF. CDR3 DNA sequence: TGTGCCGCGAGGGGGGATAATAACTACGAGCAGTACTTC.

This clonotype was observed many times. V usage is TRBV27 and J usage is TRBJ2-1; D ambiguous. Germline V gives CDR1 MNHEY, CDR2 SMNVEV (reference sequence). The ends were cut back, 0 bases at V and 5 bases at J, with 5 bases in the middle. The CDR3 length is 13 residues. Written as DNA, the CDR3 is TGTGCCAGCAGTTTATCGCAGAACAATGAGCAGTTCTTC. It specifies CASSLSQNNEQFF.

This clonotype was picked up many times. The CDR3 DNA reads as TGTGCCAGCAGCGAGCTCGACAGCGATCCCTACACCTTC. Protein: CASSELDSDPYTF. The chain uses TRBV7-9 and TRBJ1-2, with a possible D match to TRBD1 (5 bases). Germline assignment: CDR1 SEHNR and CDR2 FQNEAQ (reference sequence). Trimming stripped 5 bases from V and 10 bases from J, with 17 bases between. CDR3 length: 13 amino acids.

This clonotype occurred many times. The chain carries TRBV28 and TRBJ1-4, with D maybe TRBD1 (5 bases). The CDR3 is 15 residues long. In germline, CDR1 is MDHEN, CDR2 SYDVKM. The V and J ends lost 6 bases and 5 bases respectively, with 16 bases between them. The chain's CDR3 is CASSRGDSGNEKLFF. DNA for the CDR3: TGTGCCAGCAGCCGGGGTGACAGCGGCAATGAAAAACTGTTTTTT.

The chain recombines TRBV3-1 with TRBJ1-1; maybe TRBD1 (5 bases). In germline, CDR1 is LGHDT, CDR2 YNNKEL (reference sequence). Between the trimmed V and J ends, which lost 5 bases and 11 bases, there was a span of 9 bases. The CDR3 runs 10 residues. This CDR3 reads CASSLNRAFF. The CDR3 DNA sequence: TGTGCCAGCAGCTTAAACAGGGCTTTCTTT. The whole variable domain, filled in from reference TRBV3-1 and TRBJ1-1, reads DTAVSQTPKYLVTQMGNDKSIKCEQNLGHDTMYWYKQDSKKFLKIMFSYNNKELIINETVPNRFSPKSPDKAHLNLHINSLELGDSAVYFCASSLNRAFFGQGTRLTVV.

The rearrangement joins TRBV7-9 to TRBJ1-1, with a possible D match to TRBD1 (6 bases). Germline V lookup: CDR1 SEHNR, CDR2 FQNEAQ (reference sequence). Between the trimmed V and J ends, which lost 8 bases and 3 bases, there was a span of 31 bases. This CDR3 contains 19 residues. This CDR3 reads CASLKVGRGLILGYTEAFF. CDR3 sequence (DNA): TGTGCCAGCTTAAAGGTTGGGAGGGGGTTAATCCTAGGTTACACTGAAGCTTTCTTT.

This clonotype was recorded at least ten times. The chain links TRBV28 to TRBJ2-5, with a tentative D call TRBD2 (6 bases). The ends were cut back, 3 bases at V and 3 bases at J, with 17 bases in the middle. CDR3 size: 16 residues. Germline V gene lookup returns CDR1 MDHEN and CDR2 SYDVKM. CDR3 in DNA: TGTGCCAGCAGTTTTCCGAACCGGAGGGAAAAAGAGACCCAGTACTTC. The encoded protein is CASSFPNRREKETQYF.

The rearrangement joins TRBV18 to TRBJ1-1; a possible D gene is TRBD1 (5 bases). There are 17 residues in the CDR3. Germline CDR1 reads KGHSH; CDR2 reads LQKENI. Deletions cut 3 bases from V and 0 bases from J, with 17 bases between. The CDR3: CASSPSTGSFMNTEAFF. As DNA, the CDR3 is TGTGCCAGCTCACCTTCCACAGGAAGCTTCATGAACACTGAAGCTTTCTTT. The complete variable domain, with remaining parts taken from reference TRBV18 and TRBJ1-1, reads NAGVMQNPRHLVRRRGQEARLRCSPMKGHSHVYWYRQLPEEGLKFMVYLQKENIIDESGMPKERFSAEFPKEGPSILRIQQVVRGDSAAYFCASSPSTGSFMNTEAFFGQGTRLTVV.

This clonotype was observed many times. CDR3 amino acids: CASLTSGASYNEQFF. The CDR3, as DNA: TGTGCCAGCTTGACTAGCGGGGCCTCCTACAATGAGCAGTTCTTC. The chain combines TRBV7-2 with TRBJ2-1; 11 bases match TRBD2. Trimming took 8 bases from V and 0 from J; bases not matched to a gene: 3. CDR1 SGHTA and CDR2 FQGNSA come from the germline V gene. This CDR3 region has 15 residues.

The J gene is TRBJ2-7, the V gene TRBV9; 7 bases agree with TRBD1. V lost 4 bases to trimming and J lost 9 bases; unmatched junction nucleotides: 10. This CDR3 has 13 amino acids. CDR1 and CDR2 (germline): SGDLS, YYNGEE. The CDR3 sequence is CASSREQGRRQYF. The CDR3 DNA sequence: TGTGCCAGCAGCCGAGAACAGGGGAGAAGGCAGTACTTC.

This chain joins TRBV28 and TRBJ2-3; D may be TRBD1 (5 bases). V shed 7 bases and J shed 5 bases, with 25 bases lying between them. CDR1 MDHEN and CDR2 SYDVKM come from the germline V gene. The CDR3 is 17 residues long. The CDR3 nucleotides read TGTGCCAGCATTCCTACGGTAGGGGTGTCATCCGGAGATACGCAGTATTTT. It encodes CASIPTVGVSSGDTQYF.

The DNA for the CDR3 is TGCGCCAGCAGCCAAGCGTCTGGACAGGGCGTTTCACCCCTCCACTTT. Translation gives CASSQASGQGVSPLHF. The chain links TRBV4-1 to TRBJ1-6; TRBD1 matches at 8 bases. Trimming cost V 1 base and J 9 bases; bases outside gene matches: 8. Germline V gene lookup returns CDR1 MGHRA and CDR2 YSYEKL. CDR3 length equals 16 residues.

This clonotype was observed many times. The rearrangement joins TRBV5-1 to TRBJ2-1; D might be TRBD2 (6 bases). This CDR3 has 15 amino acids. Germline CDR1 and CDR2: SGHRS and YFSETQ. Deletions cut 1 base from V and 6 bases from J, with 14 bases between. CDR3 sequence: CASSLSGGKVNEQFF. In DNA, the CDR3 is TGCGCCAGCAGCTTGTCCGGAGGGAAGGTCAATGAGCAGTTCTTC.

Worth noting for this clonotype: With a much larger clone just one base away, this may be a read error. The conserved closing phenylalanine or tryptophan is absent in this CDR3, likely reflecting a read error. The rearrangement uses TRBV12-3 or TRBV12-4 and TRBJ1-5; possible D gene TRBD1, 6 bases. The V gene lost 5 bases and the J gene lost 5 bases, with 10 bases spanning the gap. There are 13 residues in the CDR3. The CDR3 loop reads CASSGGSYQPQHL. CDR3 bases: TGTGCCAGCAGTGGGGGCTCATATCAGCCCCAGCATCTT.

This clonotype was counted many times. V gene TRBV7-2 combines with J gene TRBJ2-7; 13 bases are shared with TRBD2. With V trimmed by 0 bases and J by 4 bases, 0 bases remained unmatched. The germline V gene has CDR1 SGHTA and CDR2 FQGNSA. This CDR3 is 15 amino acids long. The CDR3 DNA is TGTGCCAGCAGCTTAGCGACTAGCGGGAGGTACGAGCAGTACTTC. It translates to CASSLATSGRYEQYF.

This clonotype was found many times. The J gene is TRBJ2-2, the V gene TRBV7-2; D might be TRBD1 (6 bases). V shed 2 bases and J shed 3 bases, with 7 bases lying between them. The CDR3 consists of 14 residues. The germline CDR1 and CDR2 sequences are SGHTA and FQGNSA. The DNA of the CDR3 is TGTGCCAGCAGCTTAACAGGGTACACCGGGGAGCTGTTTTTT. Its protein product is CASSLTGYTGELFF.

J is TRBJ1-2 and V is TRBV11-2; D is possibly TRBD1 (6 bases). Trimming cost V 3 bases and J 5 bases, with 16 bases left between them. Germline V lookup: CDR1 SGHAT, CDR2 FQNNGV. The CDR3 is 15 amino acids. CDR3 coding DNA: TGTGCCAGCAGCTTGTCCGCCGGGACACGATATGGCTACACCTTC. Translated, it gives CASSLSAGTRYGYTF.

This clonotype has at least ten counts. The V and J genes are TRBV12-3 or TRBV12-4 and TRBJ1-6; 7 nucleotides line up with TRBD1. This CDR3 spans 15 amino acids. V lost 6 bases, J lost 5 bases, and 7 bases stayed unmatched. CDR3 protein: CASRRGTADNSPLHF. The DNA of the CDR3 is TGTGCCAGCAGGAGGGGGACAGCGGATAATTCACCCCTCCACTTT.

This clonotype has only a few counts. The V and J genes are TRBV20-1 and TRBJ2-1; a weak D match, TRBD2 (6 bases). Germline values: CDR1 DFQATT, CDR2 SNEGSKA (reference sequence). The V and J ends lost 4 bases and 9 bases respectively, with 22 bases between them. This CDR3 contains 15 residues. The CDR3 sequence: CSAIPSGGVGIEQFF. DNA for the CDR3: TGCAGTGCTATACCATCCGGGGGAGTGGGGATTGAGCAGTTCTTC.

The rearrangement links TRBV27 to TRBJ2-5, with D possibly being TRBD1 (5 bases). Trimming shortened V by 0 bases and J by 3 bases, and 5 bases separated the two germline ends. This CDR3 region has 13 residues. The germline V gene has CDR1 MNHEY and CDR2 SMNVEV (reference sequence). The CDR3 region is CASSLSDKETQYF. CDR3 nucleotide sequence: TGTGCCAGCAGTTTATCGGACAAAGAGACCCAGTACTTC.

With respect to this clonotype: A single base separates this from a much larger clone, so it may be a read error. This chain uses TRBV7-8 with TRBJ2-1; a weak D match, TRBD2 (5 bases). The CDR3 loop spans 15 amino acids. Germline loops: CDR1 SGHVS, CDR2 FQNEAQ. The CDR3 sequence: CASSRTGGPYNGQFF. CDR3 DNA: TGTGCCAGCAGCCGAACCGGCGGGCCCTACAATGGGCAGTTCTTC.

This clonotype was counted at least ten times. V usage is TRBV28 and J usage is TRBJ1-2; D gene unclear. Trimming left V 6 bases short and J 2 bases short, with 16 bases between. Germline V gives CDR1 MDHEN, CDR2 SYDVKM. The CDR3 spans 15 residues. The CDR3 nucleotides are TGTGCCAGCAGGGTTATATCAGCGGGAAACTATGGCTACACCTTC. It translates to CASRVISAGNYGYTF.

This clonotype was recorded many times. DNA of the CDR3: TGTGCCAGCACCCCCGGGACAGGCCTTTTCTATGGCTACACCTTC. This codes for CASTPGTGLFYGYTF. The chain recombines TRBV11-2 with TRBJ1-2; 8 nucleotides match TRBD1. After removal of 7 bases from V and 4 bases from J, the junction contained 11 bases not matched to a gene. Germline CDR1 and CDR2: SGHAT and FQNNGV. This CDR3 has 15 residues. The full variable domain, completed using reference TRBV11-2 and TRBJ1-2, is EAGVAQSPRYKIIEKRQSVAFWCNPISGHATLYWYQQILGQGPKLLIQFQNNGVVDDSQLPKDRFSAERLKGVDSTLKIQPAKLEDSAVYLCASTPGTGLFYGYTFGSGTRLTVV.

This clonotype was observed at least ten times. The chain combines TRBV2 with TRBJ1-2; 9 bases are a match to TRBD1. This CDR3 has 13 residues. CDR1 and CDR2 from the germline V gene are SNHLY and FYNNEI. The V segment lost 6 bases and the J segment 3 bases; nucleotides outside the gene matches: 2. CDR3 region: CASSGTGYYGYTF. In nucleotides, the CDR3 is TGTGCCAGCAGCGGGACAGGGTACTATGGCTACACCTTC.

This clonotype was observed a handful of times. The chain recombines TRBV7-6 with TRBJ1-5; maybe TRBD1 (6 bases). The CDR3 sequence is 15 residues long. Between the trimmed V and J ends, which lost 5 bases and 3 bases, there was a span of 14 bases. CDR1 and CDR2 from the germline V gene are SGHVS and FNYEAQ. As DNA, the CDR3 is TGTGCCAGCAGCCCCGACACAGGGTTCAATCAGCCCCAGCATTTT. Amino acid sequence: CASSPDTGFNQPQHF.

This rearrangement joins TRBV6-4 to TRBJ1-5; TRBD1 is a possible D gene (5 bases). The CDR3 has 13 amino acids. From germline, CDR1 is MRHNA and CDR2 SNTAGT. V lost 3 bases and J lost 3, with 6 bases in between. The CDR3 DNA sequence: TGTGCCAGCAGTGAGGACAACAATCAGCCCCAGCATTTT. It yields the protein CASSEDNNQPQHF.

This clonotype has only a few counts. The chain employs TRBV20-1 and TRBJ2-1; 10 bases agree with TRBD2. Germline trimming cut 0 bases from V and 7 bases from J; bases unmatched to any gene: 12. The CDR3 consists of 17 residues. CDR1 and CDR2 (germline): DFQATT, SNEGSKA (reference sequence). The CDR3 region has the DNA TGCAGTGCTAGAGATTTGGCTAGCGGGAGTCGGTGGAATGAGCAGTTCTTC. It yields the protein CSARDLASGSRWNEQFF.

This clonotype was observed at least ten times. The chain employs TRBV11-2 and TRBJ2-3, with 8 bases matching TRBD2. Trimming took 1 base from V and 2 from J; bases not matched to a gene: 11. The CDR3 has 18 residues. Germline assignment: CDR1 SGHAT and CDR2 FQNNGV. Written as DNA, the CDR3 is TGTGCCAGCAGCTTAGGGGTGTGGAGCGGGAGTACCACAGATACGCAGTATTTT. This encodes CASSLGVWSGSTTDTQYF.